This T cell receptor (beta chain) was identified during a study of beta chain features in type 1 diabetes (dated by TCRdb to 2017 to 2018). Regarding the research as a whole: Mean age, gender distribution, total cell number and subset yield did not differ between patients and healthy donors. Regulatory and stem cell-like memory subsets were isolated from only 8 patients and roughly 8 healthy donors, whereas naive and central memory subsets came from all 28 donors. A total of 90 million to 130 million sorted cells were examined across all samples, and a strong correlation was observed between cell number per subset and RNA yield. In the study, TCRB repertoires of sorted circulating CD4+ T cell subsets from recently diagnosed type 1 diabetes patients were compared with those of matched healthy donors. Overall study outcomes, separate from this receptor: Type 1 diabetes patients showed a moderate but significant shortening of TCRB CDR3 length in all four CD4+ subsets. Because cDNA was sequenced instead of genomic DNA, activated cells with high expression could be over-represented, although the groups did not differ in activation or CD3 levels. At VDJ recombination sites, type 1 diabetes patients had fewer insertions and more deleted nucleotides, which implies abnormalities in thymic rearrangement. Shorter templates might have been favored by PCR, but patient and control samples were amplified and corrected together, so both groups would have been affected equally by any skew. Because the HLA sub-analyses included only small numbers of individuals, any influence of HLA type on TCRB rearrangement was left unresolved. Naive, central memory and regulatory TCRB repertoires appeared to be more alike among patients than among healthy donors.

All of the isolated RNA was reverse transcribed with the High Capacity cDNA Reverse Transcription Kit, so expressed TCRB transcripts were sequenced. Deep immunoSEQ sequencing was performed on naive, central memory and regulatory T cell samples, with an average of roughly 3.5 million total reads per sample. Sorted cells were lysed in RLT buffer, and RNA was extracted using DNase-treated RNeasy Micro or Mini kits according to cell number. Each cell subset was processed separately to prevent cross-contamination, with patient and healthy donor samples processed together. The immunoSEQ multiplex PCR was used to amplify TCRB sequences from cDNA, yielding 87-bp fragments that span the CDR3 region. Sequencing of the amplicons was performed on the Illumina HiSeq platform. The study's own analysis went as follows. Synthetic template baselines were used to correct PCR bias computationally, reads within Hamming distance 2 were collapsed together, and singletons that could not be merged were discarded. Reads were aligned against IMGT to assign V, D and J genes, CDR3 length and insertions or deletions at six rearrangement sites. Within each subset, clonotype counts were normalized to the number of sorted cells before true diversity and Gini coefficients were calculated with the tcR R package. Repertoire sharing was quantified using the overlap coefficient calculated on TCRB nucleotide sequences. Out-of-frame TCRB sequences from naive cells were analyzed as a proxy for the pre-selection repertoire. TCRdb limited this immuneACCESS table to in-frame rearrangements with V and J called. A share of clones is missing; checked studies link under half to unresolved V genes, and the rest is unexplained. Clone size and V and J calls were adopted from that table, with D and trimming inferred from the DNA. Present in this sample are roughly 370,000 clones, approximately 15% of which were seen just once. Around 0.039% of the sample is held by the ten biggest clonotypes.

Each donor gave one peripheral blood draw, about 110 mL on average, collected into heparinised tubes. Naive, central memory, regulatory and stem cell-like memory CD4+ T cells were sorted on a BD FACSAria II using a panel including CD45RO, CCR7, CD25, CD127, CD95 and CD27. A purity above 95% was achieved for all sorted populations. PBMCs were separated immediately by Lymphoprep density gradient centrifugation and were stained directly, without being cultured. Samples were stained and sorted in pairs, with one healthy donor and one patient per experiment, so that batch effects were minimized. This clone was recorded a few times. Its antigen is unknown. No much larger clonotype is one base removed from it; base qualities were not supplied. The CDR3 runs 15 residues from the cysteine to the phenylalanine. Solely the CDR3 DNA is kept, with 45 bases framed from the first base. Sequences SGHNT (CDR1) and YENEEA (CDR2) are obtained from the germline V gene. Relative to germline, V is missing 4 bases and J is missing 5 bases, with 5 bases of the junction outside any gene match.

The sample was naive CD4+ T cells from blood. Read against the paper, the sample's cell subset or site label means: true naive CD4+ T cells. The chain uses TRBV11-3 and TRBJ2-1; TRBD2 fits 10 bases in the junction. This TCR came from a young man in good health. At the DNA level, the sequence is TGTGCCAGCAGCTCTCTAGCGGGAGTTGACAATGAGCAGTTCTTC. It is translated as CASSSLAGVDNEQFF.